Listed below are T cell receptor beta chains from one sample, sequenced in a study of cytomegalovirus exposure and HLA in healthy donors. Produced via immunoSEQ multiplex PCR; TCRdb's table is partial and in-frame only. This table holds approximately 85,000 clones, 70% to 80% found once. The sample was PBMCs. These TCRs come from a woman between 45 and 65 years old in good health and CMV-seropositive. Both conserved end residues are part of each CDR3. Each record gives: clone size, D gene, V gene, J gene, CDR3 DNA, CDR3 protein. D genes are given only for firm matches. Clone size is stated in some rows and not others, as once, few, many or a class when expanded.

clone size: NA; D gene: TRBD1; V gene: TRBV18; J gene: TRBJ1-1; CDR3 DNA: TGTGCCAGCTCCCAGGACAGGGGGCGAACTGAAGCTTTCTTT; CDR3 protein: CASSQDRGRTEAFF
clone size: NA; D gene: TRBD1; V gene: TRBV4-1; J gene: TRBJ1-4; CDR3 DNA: TGCGCCAGCAGCCAGACATACAGGGGGGTTAAGTGGGAAAAACTGTTTTTT; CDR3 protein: CASSQTYRGVKWEKLFF
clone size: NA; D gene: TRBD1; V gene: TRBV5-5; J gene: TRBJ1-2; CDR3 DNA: TGTGCCAGCAGCTCCGGGACAGGGGGCTATGGCTACACCTTC; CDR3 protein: CASSSGTGGYGYTF
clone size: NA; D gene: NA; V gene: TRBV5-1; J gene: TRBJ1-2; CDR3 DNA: TGCGCCAGCAGCCTGGTTAGCGGTAACTATGGCTACACCTTC; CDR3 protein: CASSLVSGNYGYTF
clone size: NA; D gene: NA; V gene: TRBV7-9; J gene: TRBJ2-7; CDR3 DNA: TGTGCCAGCAGCTTAAGTCTCAACGAGCAGTACTTC; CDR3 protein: CASSLSLNEQYF
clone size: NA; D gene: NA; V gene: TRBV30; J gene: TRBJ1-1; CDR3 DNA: TGTGCCTGGAGTGTACTCACTGAAGCTTTCTTT; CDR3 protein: CAWSVLTEAFF
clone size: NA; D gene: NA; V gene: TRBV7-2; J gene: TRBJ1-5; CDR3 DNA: TGTGCCAGCAGCTCTCCCGGGAGCAATCAGCCCCAGCATTTT; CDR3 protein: CASSSPGSNQPQHF
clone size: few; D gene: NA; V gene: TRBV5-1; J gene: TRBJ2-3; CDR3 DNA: TGCGCCAGCAGACAGACAGATACGCAGTATTTT; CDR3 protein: CASRQTDTQYF
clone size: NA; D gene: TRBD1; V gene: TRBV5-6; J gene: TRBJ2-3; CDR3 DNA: TGTGCCAGCAGCCCGGGACAGGGGGTGAATACGCAGTATTTT; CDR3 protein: CASSPGQGVNTQYF
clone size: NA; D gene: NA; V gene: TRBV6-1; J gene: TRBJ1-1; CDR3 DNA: TGTGCCAGCAGTGCGGACAGGAACACTGAAGCTTTCTTT; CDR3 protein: CASSADRNTEAFF
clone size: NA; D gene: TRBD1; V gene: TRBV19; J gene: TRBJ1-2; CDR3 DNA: TGTGCCAGTAGGACCGGGTGGGACAGTTATGGCTACACCTTC; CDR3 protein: CASRTGWDSYGYTF
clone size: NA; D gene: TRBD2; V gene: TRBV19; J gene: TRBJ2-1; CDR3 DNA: TGTGCCAGTGTACTAGCGGGGGGCAATGAGCAGTTCTTC; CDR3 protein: CASVLAGGNEQFF
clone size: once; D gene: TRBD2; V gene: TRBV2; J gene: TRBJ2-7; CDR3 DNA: TGTGCCAGCAGTGATGCGGGGGTCCCCTCCTACGAGCAGTACTTC; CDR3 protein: CASSDAGVPSYEQYF
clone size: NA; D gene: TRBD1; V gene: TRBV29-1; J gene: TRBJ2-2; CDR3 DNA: TGCAGCGTGACCAGGGACAGCAGGAACACCGGGGAGCTGTTTTTT; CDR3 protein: CSVTRDSRNTGELFF
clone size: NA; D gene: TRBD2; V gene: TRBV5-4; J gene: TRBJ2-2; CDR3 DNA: TGTGCCAGCAGCTTCCCTAGCGGGGGGGTGACCGGGGAGCTGTTTTTT; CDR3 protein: CASSFPSGGVTGELFF
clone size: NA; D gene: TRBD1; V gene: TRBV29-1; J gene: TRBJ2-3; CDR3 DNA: TGCAGCGTTGGGGGCAAGGGGGCTATAGATACGCAGTATTTT; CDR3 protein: CSVGGKGAIDTQYF
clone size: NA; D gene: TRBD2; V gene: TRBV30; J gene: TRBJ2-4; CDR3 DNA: TGTGCCTGGAGCGGTGCGGGGGGGGCCAAAAACATTCAGTACTTC; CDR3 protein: CAWSGAGGAKNIQYF
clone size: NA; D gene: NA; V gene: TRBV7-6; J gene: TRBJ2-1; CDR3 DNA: TGTGCCAGCAGCTTCCGGGGTTACAATGAGCAGTTCTTC; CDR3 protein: CASSFRGYNEQFF
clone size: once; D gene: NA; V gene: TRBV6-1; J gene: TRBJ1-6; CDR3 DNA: TGTGCCAGCAGAACCAGGGGTTCGGGGAATTCACCCCTCCACTTT; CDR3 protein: CASRTRGSGNSPLHF
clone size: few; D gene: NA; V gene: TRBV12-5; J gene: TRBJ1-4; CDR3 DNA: TGTGCTAGTGTGGGCGATTATAATGAAAAACTGTTTTTT; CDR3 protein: CASVGDYNEKLFF
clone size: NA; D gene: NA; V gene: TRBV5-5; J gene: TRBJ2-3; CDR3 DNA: TGTGCCAGCAGTCGTCGGACAGCCAGCACAGATACGCAGTATTTT; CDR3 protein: CASSRRTASTDTQYF
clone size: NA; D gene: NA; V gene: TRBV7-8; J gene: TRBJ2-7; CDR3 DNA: TGTGCCAGCAGCTTGGAGGGAACCTACGAGCAGTACTTC; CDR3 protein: CASSLEGTYEQYF
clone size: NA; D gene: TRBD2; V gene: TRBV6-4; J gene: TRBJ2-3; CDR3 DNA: TGTGCCAGCAGTGAGTTAGCGGGAGAGGCAGATACGCAGTATTTT; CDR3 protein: CASSELAGEADTQYF
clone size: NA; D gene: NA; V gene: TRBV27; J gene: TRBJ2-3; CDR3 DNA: TGTGCCAGCAGTCCCCGGGCAGGGACTCCCACGAATACGCAGTATTTT; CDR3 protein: CASSPRAGTPTNTQYF
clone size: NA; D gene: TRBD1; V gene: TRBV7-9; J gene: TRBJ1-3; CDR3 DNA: TGTGCCAGCAGCATCGGGACAGGGATTGGAAACACCATATATTTT; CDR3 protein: CASSIGTGIGNTIYF
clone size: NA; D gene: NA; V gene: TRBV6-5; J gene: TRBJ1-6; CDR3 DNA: TGTGCCAGCAGTCTTACAAACGAGGGATCACCCCTCCACTTT; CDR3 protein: CASSLTNEGSPLHF
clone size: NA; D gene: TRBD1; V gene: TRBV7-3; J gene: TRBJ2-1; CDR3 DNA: TGTGCCAGCAGCTTAGATCAGGGGGCGCGTAATGAGCAGTTCTTC; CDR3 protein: CASSLDQGARNEQFF
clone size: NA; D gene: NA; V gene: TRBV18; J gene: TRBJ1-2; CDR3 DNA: TGTGCCAGCTCACCACTTCTCCGAGCTAACTATGGCTACACCTTC; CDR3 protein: CASSPLLRANYGYTF
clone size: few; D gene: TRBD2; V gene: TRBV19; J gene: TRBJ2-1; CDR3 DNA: TGTGCCAGTAGTATAGGGGCGGGAGTCTACAATGAGCAGTTCTTC; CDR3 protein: CASSIGAGVYNEQFF
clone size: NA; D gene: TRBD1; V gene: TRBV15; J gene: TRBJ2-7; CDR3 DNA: TGTGCCACCAGCAGAGATCGGGTGGCAGGGGGAAGCCACGAGCAGTACTTC; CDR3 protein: CATSRDRVAGGSHEQYF
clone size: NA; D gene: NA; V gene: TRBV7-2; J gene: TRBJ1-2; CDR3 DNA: TGTGCCAGCAGCGGTCAGGGAATTGGCTACACCTTC; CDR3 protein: CASSGQGIGYTF
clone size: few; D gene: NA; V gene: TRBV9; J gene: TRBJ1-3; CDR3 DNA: TGTGCCAGCAGCGTAGATCTTGGAAACACCATATATTTT; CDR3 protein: CASSVDLGNTIYF
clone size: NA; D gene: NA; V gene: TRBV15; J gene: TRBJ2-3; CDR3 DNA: TGTGCCACCAGTGGCGGGGGCCGCACAGATACGCAGTATTTT; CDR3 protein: CATSGGGRTDTQYF
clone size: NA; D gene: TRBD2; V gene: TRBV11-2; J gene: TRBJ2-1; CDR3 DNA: TGTGCCAGCAGCACTAGCGGGGGGGCCAATGAGCAGTTCTTC; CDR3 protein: CASSTSGGANEQFF
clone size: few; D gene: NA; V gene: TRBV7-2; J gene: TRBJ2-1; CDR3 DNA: TGTGCCAGCAGCTTAGTAGGGGGGGTTGAGCAGTTCTTC; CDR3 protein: CASSLVGGVEQFF
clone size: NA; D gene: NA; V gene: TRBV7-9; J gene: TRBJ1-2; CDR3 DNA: TGTGCCAGCAGCCCCCGTTCCGATGGCTACACCTTC; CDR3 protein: CASSPRSDGYTF
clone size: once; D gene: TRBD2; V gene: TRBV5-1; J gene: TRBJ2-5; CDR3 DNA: TGCGCCAGCAGCTCCGGGGGGAGACAAGAGACCCAGTACTTC; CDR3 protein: CASSSGGRQETQYF
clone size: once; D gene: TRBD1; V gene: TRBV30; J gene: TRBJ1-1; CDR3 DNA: TGTGCCTGGAGCCGGACAGGGACACCTGAAGCTTTCTTT; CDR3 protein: CAWSRTGTPEAFF
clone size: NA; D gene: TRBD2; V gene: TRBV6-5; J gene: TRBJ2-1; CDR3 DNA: TGTGCCAGCAGTTACTCACTAGCGGGAGCGACTGAGCAGCTCTTC; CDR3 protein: CASSYSLAGATEQLF
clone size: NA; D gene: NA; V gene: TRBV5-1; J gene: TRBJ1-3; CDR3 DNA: TGCGCCAGCAGCCAGGGTGGAAACACCATATATTTT; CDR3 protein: CASSQGGNTIYF
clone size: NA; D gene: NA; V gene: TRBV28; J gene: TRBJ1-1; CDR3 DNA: TGTGCCAGCAGTCCCTTAGTTAAGTTGGCTGAAGCTTTCTTT; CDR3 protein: CASSPLVKLAEAFF
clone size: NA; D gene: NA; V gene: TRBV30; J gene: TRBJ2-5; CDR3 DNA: TGTGCCTGGAGTTCAACAGGATTAGAGACCCAGTACTTC; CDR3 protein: CAWSSTGLETQYF
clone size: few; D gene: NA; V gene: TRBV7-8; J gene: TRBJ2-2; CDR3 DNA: TGTGCCAGCAGCTTTTCCGGGACACCTCCCACCGGGGAGCTGTTTTTT; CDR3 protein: CASSFSGTPPTGELFF